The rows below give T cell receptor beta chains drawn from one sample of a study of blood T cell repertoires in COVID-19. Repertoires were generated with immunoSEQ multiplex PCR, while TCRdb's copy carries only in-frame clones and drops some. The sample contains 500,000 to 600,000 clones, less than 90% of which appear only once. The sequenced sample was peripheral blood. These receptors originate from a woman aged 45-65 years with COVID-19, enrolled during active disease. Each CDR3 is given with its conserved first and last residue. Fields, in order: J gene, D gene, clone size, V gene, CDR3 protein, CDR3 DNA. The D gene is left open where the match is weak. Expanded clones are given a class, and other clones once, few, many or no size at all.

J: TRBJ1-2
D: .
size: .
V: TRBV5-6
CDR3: CASSLGPTARYGYTF
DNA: TGTGCCAGCAGCTTGGGGCCGACAGCCCGCTATGGCTACACCTTC

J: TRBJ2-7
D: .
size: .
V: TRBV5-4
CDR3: CASSEGGKYEQYF
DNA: TGTGCCAGCAGCGAAGGGGGAAAGTACGAGCAGTACTTC

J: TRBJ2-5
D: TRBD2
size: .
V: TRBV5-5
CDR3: CASSLLGSGGTGETQYF
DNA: TGTGCCAGCAGCTTATTGGGTAGCGGGGGGACCGGGGAGACCCAGTACTTC

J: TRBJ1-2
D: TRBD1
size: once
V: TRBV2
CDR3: CASSKDREYGYTF
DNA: TGTGCCAGCAGTAAGGACAGGGAGTATGGCTACACCTTC

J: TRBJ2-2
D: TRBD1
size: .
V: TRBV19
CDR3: CASTPGQGITGELFF
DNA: TGTGCCAGTACCCCGGGACAGGGAATCACCGGGGAGCTGTTTTTT

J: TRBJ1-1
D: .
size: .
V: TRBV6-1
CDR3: CASSEDETRVAFF
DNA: TGTGCCAGCAGTGAAGACGAGACCCGGGTAGCTTTCTTT

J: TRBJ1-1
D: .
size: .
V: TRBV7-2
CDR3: CASSPRGGNTEAFF
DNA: TGTGCCAGCAGCCCCCGGGGAGGGAACACTGAAGCTTTCTTT

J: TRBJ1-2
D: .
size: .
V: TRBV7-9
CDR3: CASSQNGYTF
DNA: TGTGCCAGCAGCCAGAATGGCTACACCTTC

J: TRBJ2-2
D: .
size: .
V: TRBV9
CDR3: CASGRASENTGELFF
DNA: TGTGCCAGCGGACGGGCTAGCGAGAACACCGGGGAGCTGTTTTTT

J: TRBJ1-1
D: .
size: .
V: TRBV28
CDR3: CASRRFTEAFF
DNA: TGTGCCAGCAGGAGGTTCACTGAAGCTTTCTTT

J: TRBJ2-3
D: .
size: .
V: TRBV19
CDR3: CASSQGRADTQYF
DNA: TGTGCCAGTAGTCAGGGGAGGGCAGATACGCAGTATTTT

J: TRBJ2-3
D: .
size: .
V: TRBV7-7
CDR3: CASSSVIEGGTQYF
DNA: TGTGCCAGCAGCTCGGTCATCGAGGGAGGTACGCAGTATTTT

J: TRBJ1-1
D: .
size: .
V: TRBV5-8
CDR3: CASSLNNMNTEAFF
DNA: TGTGCCAGCAGCTTGAATAACATGAACACTGAAGCTTTCTTT

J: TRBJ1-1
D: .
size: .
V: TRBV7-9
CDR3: CASSLERGMNTEAFF
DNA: TGTGCCAGCAGCTTAGAGCGGGGAATGAACACTGAAGCTTTCTTT

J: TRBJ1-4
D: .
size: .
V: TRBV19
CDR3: CASKPGTAGEEKLFF
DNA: TGTGCCAGTAAACCCGGGACCGCGGGGGAGGAAAAACTGTTTTTT

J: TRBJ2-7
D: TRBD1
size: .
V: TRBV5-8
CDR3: CASSLSTGQNYEQYF
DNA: TGTGCCAGCAGCTTGAGCACGGGACAGAACTACGAGCAGTACTTC

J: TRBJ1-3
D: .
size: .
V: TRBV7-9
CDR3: CASSFREGNTIYF
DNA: TGTGCCAGCAGCTTTAGAGAAGGAAACACCATATATTTT

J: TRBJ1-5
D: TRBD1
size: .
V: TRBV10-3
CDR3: CAISETAEGQGAFGNQPQHF
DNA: TGTGCCATCAGTGAGACCGCGGAGGGACAGGGTGCGTTTGGTAATCAGCCCCAGCATTTT

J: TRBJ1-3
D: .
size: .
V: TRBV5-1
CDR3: CASSLTWSDTGNTIYF
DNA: TGCGCCAGCAGCTTAACCTGGTCTGACACTGGAAACACCATATATTTT

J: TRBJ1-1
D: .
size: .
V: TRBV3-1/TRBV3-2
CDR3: CASSPRGRGEAFF
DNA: TGTGCCAGCAGCCCCAGGGGCAGAGGTGAAGCTTTCTTT

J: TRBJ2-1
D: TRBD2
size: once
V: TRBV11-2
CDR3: CASSLAWGGSYNEQFF
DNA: TGTGCCAGCAGCTTAGCCTGGGGGGGTTCCTACAATGAGCAGTTCTTC

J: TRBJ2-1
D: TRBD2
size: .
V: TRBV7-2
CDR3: CASSTTSGAYNEQFF
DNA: TGTGCCAGCAGCACTACTAGCGGGGCCTACAATGAGCAGTTCTTC

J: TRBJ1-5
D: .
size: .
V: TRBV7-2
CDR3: CASSISGRSNQPQHF
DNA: TGTGCCAGCAGCATCTCAGGGAGGAGCAATCAGCCCCAGCATTTT

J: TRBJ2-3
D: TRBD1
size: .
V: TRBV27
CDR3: CASSLSDRGGTDTQYF
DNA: TGTGCCAGCAGTTTATCGGACAGGGGGGGCACAGATACGCAGTATTTT

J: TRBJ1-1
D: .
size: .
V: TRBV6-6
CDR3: CASSSPGGPSNTEAFF
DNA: TGTGCCAGCAGTTCCCCCGGGGGGCCTTCGAACACTGAAGCTTTCTTT

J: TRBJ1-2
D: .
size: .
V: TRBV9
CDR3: CASSVSGNYGYTF
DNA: TGTGCCAGCAGCGTTTCCGGGAACTATGGCTACACCTTC

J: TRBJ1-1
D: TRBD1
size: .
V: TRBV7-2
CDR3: CASAEGRGSTEAFF
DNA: TGTGCCAGCGCCGAGGGCAGGGGGAGCACTGAAGCTTTCTTT

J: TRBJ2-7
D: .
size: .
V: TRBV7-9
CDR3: CASSSRGGDDEQYF
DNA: TGTGCCAGCAGCTCCCGAGGAGGGGACGACGAGCAGTACTTC

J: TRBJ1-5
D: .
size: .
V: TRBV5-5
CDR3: CASSLGQIYSNQPQHF
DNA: TGTGCCAGCAGCTTGGGACAGATTTATAGCAATCAGCCCCAGCATTTT

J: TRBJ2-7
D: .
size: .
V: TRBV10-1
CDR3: CASSDKRTREGDEQYF
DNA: TGCGCCAGCAGTGATAAGAGGACCCGGGAAGGTGACGAGCAGTACTTC

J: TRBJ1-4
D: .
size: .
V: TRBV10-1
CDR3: CASSDVTENEKLFF
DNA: TGCGCCAGCAGTGATGTGACGGAGAATGAAAAACTGTTTTTT

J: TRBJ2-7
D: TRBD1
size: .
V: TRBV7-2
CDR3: CASSYYRGAYEQYF
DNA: TGTGCCAGCAGCTATTACAGGGGCGCCTACGAGCAGTACTTC

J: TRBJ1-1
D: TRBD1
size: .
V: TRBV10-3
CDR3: CAIRGSGTVMNTEAFF
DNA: TGTGCCATCAGAGGGTCCGGGACAGTTATGAACACTGAAGCTTTCTTT

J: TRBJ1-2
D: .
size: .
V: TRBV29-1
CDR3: CSVETGVDYGYTF
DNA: TGCAGCGTTGAAACCGGGGTTGACTATGGCTACACCTTC

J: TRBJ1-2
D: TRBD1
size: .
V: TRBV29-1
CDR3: CSVAGQGLDTF
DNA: TGCAGCGTTGCAGGACAGGGATTAGACACCTTC

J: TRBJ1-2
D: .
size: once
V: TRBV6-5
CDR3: CASSTGNYGYTF
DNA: TGTGCCAGCAGTACGGGGAACTATGGCTACACCTTC

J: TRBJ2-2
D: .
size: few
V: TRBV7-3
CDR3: CASSGGMGGATGELFF
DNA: TGTGCCAGCAGCGGAGGAATGGGGGGGGCGACCGGGGAGCTGTTTTTT

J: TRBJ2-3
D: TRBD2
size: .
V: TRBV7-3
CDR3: CASARGGTDTQYF
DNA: TGTGCCAGCGCCCGGGGGGGCACAGATACGCAGTATTTT

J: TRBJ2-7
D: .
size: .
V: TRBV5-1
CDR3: CASGSGDSEQYF
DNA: TGCGCCAGCGGCTCCGGCGACTCCGAGCAGTACTTC

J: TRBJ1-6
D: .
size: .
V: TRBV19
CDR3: CASSLPGSSPLHF
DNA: TGTGCCAGCTCCCTACCGGGGAGTTCACCCCTCCACTTT

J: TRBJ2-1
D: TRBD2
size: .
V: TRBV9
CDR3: CASSVVGGTYNEQFF
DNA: TGTGCCAGCAGCGTAGTGGGGGGGACCTACAATGAGCAGTTCTTC

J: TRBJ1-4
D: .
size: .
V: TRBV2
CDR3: CASRGVWGEKLFF
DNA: TGTGCCAGCAGAGGGGTTTGGGGTGAAAAACTGTTTTTT

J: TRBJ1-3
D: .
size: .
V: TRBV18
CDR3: CASSPISSSGNTIYF
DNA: TGTGCCAGCTCGCCAATTTCTTCCTCTGGAAACACCATATATTTT

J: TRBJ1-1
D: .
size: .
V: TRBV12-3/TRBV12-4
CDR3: CASSPRVSTEAFF
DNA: TGTGCCAGCAGTCCCCGTGTCAGCACTGAAGCTTTCTTT

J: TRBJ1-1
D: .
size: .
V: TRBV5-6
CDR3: CASTLRSEAFF
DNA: TGTGCCAGCACCCTCCGGTCTGAAGCTTTCTTT

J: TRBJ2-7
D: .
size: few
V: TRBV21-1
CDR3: CASSIDSEYEQYF
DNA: TGTGCCAGCAGCATCGACAGTGAATACGAGCAGTACTTC

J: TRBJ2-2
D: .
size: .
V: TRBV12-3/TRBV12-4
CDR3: CASSPGTGELFF
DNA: TGTGCCAGCAGTCCGGGCACCGGGGAGCTGTTTTTT

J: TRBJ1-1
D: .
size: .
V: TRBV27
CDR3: CASSNLKGVNTEAFF
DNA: TGTGCCAGCAGCAACCTAAAAGGGGTGAACACTGAAGCTTTCTTT

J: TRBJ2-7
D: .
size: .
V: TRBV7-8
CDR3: CASSLGRDEQYF
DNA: TGTGCCAGCAGCTTAGGCAGGGACGAGCAGTACTTC

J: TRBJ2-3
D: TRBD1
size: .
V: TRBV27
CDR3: CASSLSGTAGDTQYF
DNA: TGTGCCAGCAGTTTATCCGGGACAGCTGGAGATACGCAGTATTTT

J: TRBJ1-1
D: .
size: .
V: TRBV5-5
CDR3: CASSSSPPGNTEAFF
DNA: TGTGCCAGCAGCTCATCACCACCAGGGAACACTGAAGCTTTCTTT

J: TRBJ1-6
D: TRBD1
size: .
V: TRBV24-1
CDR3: CATGPGQGASNSPLHF
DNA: TGTGCCACCGGTCCGGGACAGGGGGCTTCTAATTCACCCCTCCACTTT

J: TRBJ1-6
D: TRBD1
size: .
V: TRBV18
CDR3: CASSDQGGPPLHF
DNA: TGTGCCAGCTCAGACCAGGGGGGTCCACCCCTCCACTTT

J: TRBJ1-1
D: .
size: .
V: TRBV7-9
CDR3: CASSSTNTLTEAFF
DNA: TGTGCCAGCAGCTCGACAAACACGCTCACTGAAGCTTTCTTT

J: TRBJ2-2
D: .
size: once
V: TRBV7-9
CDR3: CASSLARASNTGELFF
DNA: TGTGCCAGCAGCTTAGCGAGGGCCTCAAACACCGGGGAGCTGTTTTTT